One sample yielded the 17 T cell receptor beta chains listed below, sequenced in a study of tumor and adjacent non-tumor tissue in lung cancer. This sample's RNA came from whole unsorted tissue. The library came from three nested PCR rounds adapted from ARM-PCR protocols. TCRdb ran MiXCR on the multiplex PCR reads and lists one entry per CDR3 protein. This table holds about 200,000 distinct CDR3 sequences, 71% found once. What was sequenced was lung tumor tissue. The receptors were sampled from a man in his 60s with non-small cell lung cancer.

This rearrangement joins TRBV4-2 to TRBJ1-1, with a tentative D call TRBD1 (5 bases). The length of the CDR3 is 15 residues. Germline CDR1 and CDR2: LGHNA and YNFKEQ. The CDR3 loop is CISSQEVGRGLLAFF. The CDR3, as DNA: TGTATCAGCAGCCAAGAGGTCGGGCGGGGACTGTTGGCTTTCTTT.

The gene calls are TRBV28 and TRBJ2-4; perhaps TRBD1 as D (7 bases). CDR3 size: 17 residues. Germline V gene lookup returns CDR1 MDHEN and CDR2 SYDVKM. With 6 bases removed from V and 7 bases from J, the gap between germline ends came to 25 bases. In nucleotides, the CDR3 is TGTGCCAGCAGACGGGGGACAGTTTCAGTCCCGGCCAACATTCAGTACTTC. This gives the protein CASRRGTVSVPANIQYF. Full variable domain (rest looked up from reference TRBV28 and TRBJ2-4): DVKVTQSSRYLVKRTGEKVFLECVQDMDHENMFWYRQDPGLGLRLIYFSYDVKMKEKGDIPEGYSVSREKKERFSLILESASTNQTSMYLCASRRGTVSVPANIQYFGAGTRLSVL.

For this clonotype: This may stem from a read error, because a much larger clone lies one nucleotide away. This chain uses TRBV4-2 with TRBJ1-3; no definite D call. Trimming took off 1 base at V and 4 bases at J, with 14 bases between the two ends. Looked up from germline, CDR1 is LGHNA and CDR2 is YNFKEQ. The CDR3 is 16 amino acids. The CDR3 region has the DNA TGTGCCAGCAGCCAAGTCAGCACATGGGGAGGAAACACCATATATTTT. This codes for CASSQVSTWGGNTIYF.

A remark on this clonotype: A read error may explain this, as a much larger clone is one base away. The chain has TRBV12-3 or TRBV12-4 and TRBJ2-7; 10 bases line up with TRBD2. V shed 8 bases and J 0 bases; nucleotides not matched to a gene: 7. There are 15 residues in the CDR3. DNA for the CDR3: TGTGCCAGCTGTTCCAGCGGGGGGGCCTCCTACGAGCAGTACTTC. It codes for CASCSSGGASYEQYF.

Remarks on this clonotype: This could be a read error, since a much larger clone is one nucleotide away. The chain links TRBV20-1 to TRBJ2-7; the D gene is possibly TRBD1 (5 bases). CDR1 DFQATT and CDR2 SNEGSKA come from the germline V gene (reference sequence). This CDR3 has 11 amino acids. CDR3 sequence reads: CSARQNYEHYF. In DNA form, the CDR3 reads TGCAGTGCCAGACAGAACTACGAGCACTACTTC.

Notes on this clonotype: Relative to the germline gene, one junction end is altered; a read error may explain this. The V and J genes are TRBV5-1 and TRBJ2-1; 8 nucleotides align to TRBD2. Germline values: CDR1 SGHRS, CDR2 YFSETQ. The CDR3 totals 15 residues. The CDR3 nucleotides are TGCGCCGGCAGGGTAGCGGGACGGGGCGACGATGAGCAGTTCTTC. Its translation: CAGRVAGRGDDEQFF. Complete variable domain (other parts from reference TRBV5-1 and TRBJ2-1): KAGVTQTPRYLIKTRGQQVTLSCSPISGHRSVSWYQQTPGQGLQFLFEYFSETQRNKGNFPGRFSGRQFSNSRSEMNVSTLELGDSALYLCAGRVAGRGDDEQFFGPGTRLTVL.

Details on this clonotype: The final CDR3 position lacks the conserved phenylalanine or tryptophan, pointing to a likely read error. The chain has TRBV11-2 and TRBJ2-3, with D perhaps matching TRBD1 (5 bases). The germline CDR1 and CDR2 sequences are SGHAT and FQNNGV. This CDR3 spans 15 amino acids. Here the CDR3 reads CASSLGLGNTDMQYL. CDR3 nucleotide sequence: TGTGCCAGCAGCTTGGGGCTGGGGAACACAGATATGCAGTATCTT.

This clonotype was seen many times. CDR3 DNA sequence: TGTGCCAGCAGCTTAGATAGACACGACTATGGCTACACCTTC. Encoded protein: CASSLDRHDYGYTF. The rearrangement joins TRBV11-3 to TRBJ1-2; D is uncertain. Germline CDR1 and CDR2: SGHNT and YENEEA. CDR3 size: 14 residues. V lost 0 bases and J lost 3, with 8 bases in between.

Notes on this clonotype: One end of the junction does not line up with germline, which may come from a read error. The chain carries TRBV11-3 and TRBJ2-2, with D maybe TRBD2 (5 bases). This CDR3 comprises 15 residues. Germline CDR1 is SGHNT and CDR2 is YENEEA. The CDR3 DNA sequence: TGTGTCAGCAGCCTTTGGACGGGGAACATCGGGGAGCTGTTTTTT. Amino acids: CVSSLWTGNIGELFF.

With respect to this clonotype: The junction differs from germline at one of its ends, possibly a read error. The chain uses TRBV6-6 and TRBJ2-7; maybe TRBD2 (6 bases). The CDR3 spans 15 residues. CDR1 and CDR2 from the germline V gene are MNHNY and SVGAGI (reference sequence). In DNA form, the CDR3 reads TGTGCCAACAGGCCTCAACTGTCGGAGGGCTACGAGCGGTACTTC. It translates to CANRPQLSEGYERYF.

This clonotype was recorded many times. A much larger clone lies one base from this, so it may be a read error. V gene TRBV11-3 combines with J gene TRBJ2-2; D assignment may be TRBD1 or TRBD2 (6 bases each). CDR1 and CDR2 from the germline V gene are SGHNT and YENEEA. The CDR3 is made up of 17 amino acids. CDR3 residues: CASSPAGGGTYTGGLFF. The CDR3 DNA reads TGTGCCAGCAGCCCAGCCGGAGGGGGTACTTACACCGGGGGGCTGTTTTTT.

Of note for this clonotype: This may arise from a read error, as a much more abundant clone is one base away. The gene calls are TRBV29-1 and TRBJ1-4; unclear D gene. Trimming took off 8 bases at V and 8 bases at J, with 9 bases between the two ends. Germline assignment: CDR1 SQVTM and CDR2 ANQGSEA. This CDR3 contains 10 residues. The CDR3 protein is CSLGEEKLFF. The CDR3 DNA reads TGCAGCCTTGGGGAAGAAAAACTGTTTTTT.

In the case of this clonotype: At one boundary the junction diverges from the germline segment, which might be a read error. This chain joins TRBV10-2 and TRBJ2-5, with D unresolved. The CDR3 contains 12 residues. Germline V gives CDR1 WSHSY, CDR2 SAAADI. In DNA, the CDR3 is TGCGCCAGCAGCGTCTTACGAGAGACCCAGTATTTC. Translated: CASSVLRETQYF.

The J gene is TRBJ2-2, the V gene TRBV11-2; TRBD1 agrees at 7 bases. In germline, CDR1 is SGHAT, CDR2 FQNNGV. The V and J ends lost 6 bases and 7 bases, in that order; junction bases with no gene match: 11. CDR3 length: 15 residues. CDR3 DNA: TGTGCCAGCAGATCGACAGGGACAATTATCGGGGAGCTGTTTTTT. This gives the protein CASRSTGTIIGELFF. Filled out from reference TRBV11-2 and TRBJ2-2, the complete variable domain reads EAGVAQSPRYKIIEKRQSVAFWCNPISGHATLYWYQQILGQGPKLLIQFQNNGVVDDSQLPKDRFSAERLKGVDSTLKIQPAKLEDSAVYLCASRSTGTIIGELFFGEGSRLTVL.

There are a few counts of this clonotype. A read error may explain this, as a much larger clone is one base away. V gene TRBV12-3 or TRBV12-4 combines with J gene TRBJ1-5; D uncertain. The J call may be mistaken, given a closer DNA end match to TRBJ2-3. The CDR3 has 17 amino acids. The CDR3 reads CASSLAKTEYSNQPQYF. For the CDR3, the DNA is TGTGCCAGCAGTTTAGCGAAGACCGAATATAGCAATCAGCCCCAGTATTTT.

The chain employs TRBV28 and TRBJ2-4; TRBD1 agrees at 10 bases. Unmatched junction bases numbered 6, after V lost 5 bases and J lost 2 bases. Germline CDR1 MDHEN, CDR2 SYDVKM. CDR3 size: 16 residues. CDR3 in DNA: TGTGCCAGCAGTACGACAGGGGGCGGAACCAAAAACATTCAGTACTTC. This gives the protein CASSTTGGGTKNIQYF.

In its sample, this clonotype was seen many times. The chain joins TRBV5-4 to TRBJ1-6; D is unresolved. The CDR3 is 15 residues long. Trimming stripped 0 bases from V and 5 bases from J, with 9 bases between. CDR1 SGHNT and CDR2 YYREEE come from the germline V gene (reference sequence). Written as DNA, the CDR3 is TGTGCCAGCAGCTTGGCTCGACGGGATAATTCACCCCTCCACTTT. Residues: CASSLARRDNSPLHF.